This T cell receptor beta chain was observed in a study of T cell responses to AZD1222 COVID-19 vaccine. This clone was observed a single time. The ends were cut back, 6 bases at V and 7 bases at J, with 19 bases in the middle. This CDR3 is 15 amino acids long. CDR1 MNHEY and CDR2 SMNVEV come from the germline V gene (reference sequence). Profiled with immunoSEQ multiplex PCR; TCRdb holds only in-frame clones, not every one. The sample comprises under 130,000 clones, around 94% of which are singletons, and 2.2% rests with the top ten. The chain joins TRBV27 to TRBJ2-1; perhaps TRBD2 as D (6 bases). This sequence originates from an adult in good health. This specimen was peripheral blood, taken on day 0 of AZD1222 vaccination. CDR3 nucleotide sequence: TGTGCCAGCAGCCGAGAGGTGGGTCGGGAGAATGAGCAGTTCTTC. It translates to CASSREVGRENEQFF.